This TCR beta chain was found in a study of OX40 agonist ivuxolimab in advanced cancers. About the study: It was permissible to have had prior anti-PD-1, anti-PD-L1 or anti-CTLA-4 therapy, and around 40% had some.

The data were produced by immunoSEQ multiplex PCR, yet TCRdb's version contains in-frame clones alone and is incomplete. The repertoire has about 69,000 clones, just over 90% of them found once; the top ten carry 0.25% to 0.3%. With regard to this clone: Antigen specificity is unknown.

Trimming left V 2 bases short and J 5 bases short, with 0 bases between. The germline V gene has CDR1 KGHSH and CDR2 LQKENI. This CDR3 is built from 11 residues. Study observations and caveats: The authors did not determine the antigen specificity of the expanded peripheral T cells. Fewer expanded clones were found on average in CD4+ than in CD8+ T cells.

Baseline was the first blood sampling point, followed by cycle 4 day 1 and cycle 7 day 1. This material consisted of CD4+ or CD8+ T cells sorted from blood, taken in a trial of the OX40 agonist ivuxolimab. This clonotype was obtained from an adult with an advanced solid tumor such as melanoma, head and neck, liver or kidney cancer. The rearrangement links TRBV18 to TRBJ2-2; D not resolved. Here the CDR3 reads CASSPTGELFF. CDR3 DNA sequence: TGTGCCAGCTCACCAACCGGGGAGCTGTTTTTT.